Reported below is one T cell receptor (beta chain). This clone was observed a few times. The antigen it recognizes is unknown. Base qualities were left out, and no much larger clone turns up one base away. These data come from a study of long-term antiretroviral therapy in people with HIV (dated by TCRdb to the early 2020s). Concerning the study at large: The earliest samples were collected roughly a decade before the 2015 WHO recommendation for immediate ART, at a time when ART was usually postponed until CD4 counts fell. No cross-contamination during QIAcube processing turned up in test extractions that ran a monoclonal T-cell line alongside 30 to 40 polyclonal samples. Whether ART initiation and durable HIV suppression were associated with changes in peripheral blood TRB repertoire composition and diversity was tested in a retrospective serial study. A total of 150 to 200 cryopreserved PBMC samples were contributed to the cohort by 30 adults with confirmed HIV infection, with samples collected serially over a mean of approximately 6 years (range 1-12). Eleven of the 30 participants with HIV were female. On the study overall, not on this receptor specifically: Because cell numbers in pre-ART samples were limited, unsorted PBMC were profiled instead of sorted CD4+ and CD8+ T cells. The samples were dated from about 2004 to 2017, and the ART regimens that were used may be less effective than current ART regimens. Inferences about post-ART repertoire changes are limited because no data were available on ART adherence, viral resistance or therapy changes. ART initiation was associated with a significant increase in TRB diversity, but diversity stayed significantly below transplant donor controls even after long-term ART. Owing to limited PBMC availability, only the TCR beta chain was sequenced, without alpha chain pairing. Expanded TRB clones identified before ART initiation dominated the repertoire at all time points, although this dominance fluctuated and declined in many PLHIV after ART. HIV repertoires had narrower CDR3 length ranges than controls, and the network structure suggested an antigen-experienced repertoire that shifted only slightly toward naive after ART.

The immunoSEQ hsTCRB v3.0 assay was used at survey level resolution to sequence the TRB variable region. A depth of roughly 35,000-55,000 T-cell genomes per sample was targeted for TRB sequencing. Pooled TRB libraries were sequenced on an Illumina MiSeq with a v3 150-cycle kit. The authors processed their data as follows. Repertoire analysis was run in R within a reproducible Nextflow workflow that covered QC, data transformation and analysis. Custom analyses were implemented in LymphoSeq2, an R package for AIRR-Seq data exploration. A handful of samples that produced fewer than 5000 total TRB sequences were removed, so some 180 HIV repertoires were analyzed. Among the 170 to 200 retained HIV repertoires, 59 were collected before ART initiation and 120 to 130 were collected after ART initiation. Each repertoire was downsampled to 5000 TRB nucleotide sequences, and summary statistics were averaged across 100 downsampling iterations. Only TRB sequences with CDR3 regions of at least seven amino acids were retained for analysis. Two measures captured diversity: a Shannon entropy-derived clonality score and the Gini coefficient. Repertoire networks linked the top 5000 CDR3 amino acid sequences whenever two sequences differed by an edit distance of one. For TRB CDR3 amino acid sequences, GLIPH2 was used to predict antigen specificity groups and MHC restriction. To flag known CMV, EBV, HIV or tissue antigen associations, CDR3 amino acid sequences were matched against VDJdb and McPAS-TCR. Pre-ART, post-ART and control groups were compared with Wilcoxon signed-rank tests and Holm-Bonferroni correction. TCRdb took over this immuneACCESS table, retaining in-frame rearrangements with V and J assigned. Such tables are incomplete; in checked studies, under half of the missing clones stem from an unresolved V gene, and the remainder is unexplained. V and J calls and clone size are copied from that table; D and trimming were computed from the DNA. The sample includes tens of thousands of clones, with 82% observed a single time. In total, the top ten clones hold about an eighth of the sample.

The trim is 6 bases for V and 8 bases for J, with a gap of 11 bases between the germline ends. Including the terminal cysteine and phenylalanine, the CDR3 comprises 12 residues. Only CDR3 DNA remains: 36 bases, in frame from the first base. From a lookup of the germline V gene, CDR1 and CDR2 are MNHNS and SASEGT. To be included, a participant needed at least one PBMC sample from before ART initiation plus at least two post-ART samples. All participants with HIV were treated in the United States of America. Cryopreserved samples of about 0.9-11 million PBMC were thawed and washed before DNA extraction. At the time of the earliest PBMC sample, participants with HIV were aged between roughly 23 and 60 years. Each participant contributed PBMC samples from 1-4 timepoints before ART initiation and 2-8 timepoints after ART initiation, with a median of 7 samples. For every participant, serial HIV viral load, CD4+ T-cell count, ART history and demographic data were obtained. Genomic DNA was extracted from unsorted PBMC with a Qiagen kit on a QIAcube, with processing performed in batches of 12 samples.

The clonotype comes from a man aged 18 to 29 with HIV. This receptor chain uses TRBV6-1 and TRBJ1-5, with no reliable assignment of the D segment. The sequenced sample was unsorted PBMCs, obtained 0.3 years after starting antiretroviral therapy. The CDR3: CASRPGGEPQHF. The base sequence is TGTGCCAGCAGGCCCGGTGGGGAGCCCCAGCATTTT.